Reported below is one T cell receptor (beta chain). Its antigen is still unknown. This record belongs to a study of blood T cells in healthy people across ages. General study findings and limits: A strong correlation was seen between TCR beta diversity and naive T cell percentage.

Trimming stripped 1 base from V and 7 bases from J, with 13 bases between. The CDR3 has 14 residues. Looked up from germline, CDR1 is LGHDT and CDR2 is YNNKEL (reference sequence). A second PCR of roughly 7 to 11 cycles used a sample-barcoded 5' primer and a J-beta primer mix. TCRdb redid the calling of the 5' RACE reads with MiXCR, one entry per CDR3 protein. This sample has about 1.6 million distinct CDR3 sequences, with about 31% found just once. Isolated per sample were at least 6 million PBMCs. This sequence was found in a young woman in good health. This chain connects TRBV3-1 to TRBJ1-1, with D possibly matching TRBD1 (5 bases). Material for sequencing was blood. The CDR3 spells CASSQGSGQVEAFF. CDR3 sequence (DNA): TGTGCCAGCAGCCAAGGTTCGGGGCAAGTTGAAGCTTTCTTT.